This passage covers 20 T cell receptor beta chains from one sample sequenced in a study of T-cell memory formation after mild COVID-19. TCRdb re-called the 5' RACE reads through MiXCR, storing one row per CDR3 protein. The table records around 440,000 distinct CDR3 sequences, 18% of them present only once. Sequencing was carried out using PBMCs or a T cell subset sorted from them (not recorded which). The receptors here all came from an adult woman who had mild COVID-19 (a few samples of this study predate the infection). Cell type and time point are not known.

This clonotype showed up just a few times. The CDR3 DNA sequence: TGTGCCAGCAGCCAAGGAGCGGGGCGAGCCTACGAGCAGTACTTC. It specifies CASSQGAGRAYEQYF. V usage is TRBV4-2 and J usage is TRBJ2-7, with 7 bases identical to TRBD2. The J segment lost 2 bases and the V segment lost 1 base, leaving 5 bases of the junction unmatched. The germline CDR1 and CDR2 sequences are LGHNA and YNFKEQ. The CDR3 is made up of 15 amino acids.

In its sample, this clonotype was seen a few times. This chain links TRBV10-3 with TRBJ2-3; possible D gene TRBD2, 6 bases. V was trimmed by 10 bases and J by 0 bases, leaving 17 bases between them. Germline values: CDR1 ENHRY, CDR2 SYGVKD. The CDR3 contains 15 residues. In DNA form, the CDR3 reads TGTGCCAGCGGGCGCGGGGAGACTAGCACAGATACGCAGTATTTT. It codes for CASGRGETSTDTQYF.

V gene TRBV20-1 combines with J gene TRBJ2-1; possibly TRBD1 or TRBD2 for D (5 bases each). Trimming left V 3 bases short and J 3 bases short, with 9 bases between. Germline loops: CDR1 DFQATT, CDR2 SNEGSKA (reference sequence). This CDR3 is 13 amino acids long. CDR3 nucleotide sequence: TGCAGTGCTAGCGGGACCGACTACAATGAGCAGTTCTTC. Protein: CSASGTDYNEQFF.

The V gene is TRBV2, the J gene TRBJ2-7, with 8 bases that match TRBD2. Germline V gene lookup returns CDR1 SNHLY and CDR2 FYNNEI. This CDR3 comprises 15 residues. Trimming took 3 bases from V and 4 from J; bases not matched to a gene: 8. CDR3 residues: CASSEFASGSYEQYF. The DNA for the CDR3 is TGTGCCAGCAGTGAGTTTGCGAGCGGGAGTTACGAGCAGTACTTC.

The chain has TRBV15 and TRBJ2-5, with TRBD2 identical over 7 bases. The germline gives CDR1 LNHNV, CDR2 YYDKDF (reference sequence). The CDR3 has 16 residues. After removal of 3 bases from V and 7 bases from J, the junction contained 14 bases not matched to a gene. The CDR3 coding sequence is TGTGCCACCAGCAGCCGCCGCGGGGGAGGAGAGGGGACCCAGTACTTC. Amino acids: CATSSRRGGGEGTQYF. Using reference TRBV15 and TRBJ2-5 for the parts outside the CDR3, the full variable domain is DAMVIQNPRYQVTQFGKPVTLSCSQTLNHNVMYWYQQKSSQAPKLLFHYYDKDFNNEADTPDNFQSRRPNTSFCFLDIRSPGLGDTAMYLCATSSRRGGGEGTQYFGPGTRLLVL.

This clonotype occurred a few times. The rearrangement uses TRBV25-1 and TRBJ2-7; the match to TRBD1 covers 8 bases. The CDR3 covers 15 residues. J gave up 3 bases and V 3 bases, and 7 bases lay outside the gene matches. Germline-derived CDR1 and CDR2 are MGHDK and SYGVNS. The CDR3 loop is CASSDPGTGVYEQYF. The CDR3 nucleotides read TGTGCCAGCAGTGATCCCGGGACAGGAGTCTACGAGCAGTACTTC.

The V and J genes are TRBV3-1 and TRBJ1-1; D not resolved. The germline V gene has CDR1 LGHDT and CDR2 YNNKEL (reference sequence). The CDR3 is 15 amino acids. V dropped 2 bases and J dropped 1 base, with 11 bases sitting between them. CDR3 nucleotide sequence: TGTGCCAGCAGCCAAAATTGGGGAGGGAACACTGAAGCTTTCTTT. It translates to CASSQNWGGNTEAFF.

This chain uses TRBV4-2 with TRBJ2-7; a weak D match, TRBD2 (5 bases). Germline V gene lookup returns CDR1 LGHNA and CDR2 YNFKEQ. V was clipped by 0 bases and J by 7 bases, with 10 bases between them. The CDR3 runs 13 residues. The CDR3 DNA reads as TGTGCCAGCAGCCAAGATAATAGCGTTGAGCAGTACTTC. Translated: CASSQDNSVEQYF.

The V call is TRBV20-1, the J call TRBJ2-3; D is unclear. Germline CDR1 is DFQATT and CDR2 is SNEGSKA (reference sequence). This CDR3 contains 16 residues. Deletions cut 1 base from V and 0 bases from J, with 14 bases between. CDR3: CSARAPADHSTDTQYF. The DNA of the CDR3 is TGCAGTGCTAGAGCCCCCGCAGACCATAGCACAGATACGCAGTATTTT.

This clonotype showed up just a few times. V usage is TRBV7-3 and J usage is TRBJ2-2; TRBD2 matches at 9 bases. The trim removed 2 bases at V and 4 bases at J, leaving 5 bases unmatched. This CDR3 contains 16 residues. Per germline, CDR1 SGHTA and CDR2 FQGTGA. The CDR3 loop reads CASSLLQREATGELFF. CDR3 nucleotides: TGTGCCAGCAGCTTACTCCAGCGGGAGGCCACCGGGGAGCTGTTTTTT.

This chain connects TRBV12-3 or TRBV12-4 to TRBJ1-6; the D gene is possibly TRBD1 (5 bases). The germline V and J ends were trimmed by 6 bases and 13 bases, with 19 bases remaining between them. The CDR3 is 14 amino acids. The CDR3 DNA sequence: TGTGCCAGCAGGGGCCTCCGGGACGGTCCCCCCCTCCACTTT. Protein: CASRGLRDGPPLHF.

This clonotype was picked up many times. The CDR3 loop reads CSVDRVWREKTDTQYF. The DNA of the CDR3 is TGCAGCGTTGATCGCGTGTGGAGGGAGAAGACAGATACGCAGTATTTT. The chain employs TRBV29-1 and TRBJ2-3; tentative D call: TRBD2 (6 bases). The CDR3 contains 16 residues. The V gene lost 3 bases and the J gene lost 3 bases, with 19 bases spanning the gap. Per germline, CDR1 SQVTM and CDR2 ANQGSEA.

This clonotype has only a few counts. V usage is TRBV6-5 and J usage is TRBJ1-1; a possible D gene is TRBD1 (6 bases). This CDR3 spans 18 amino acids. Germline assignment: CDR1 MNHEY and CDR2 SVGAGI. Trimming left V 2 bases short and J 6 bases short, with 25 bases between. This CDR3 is CASSYRSIGTTGSAEAFF. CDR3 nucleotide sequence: TGTGCCAGCAGTTACCGCTCCATCGGGACAACGGGGAGTGCTGAAGCTTTCTTT.

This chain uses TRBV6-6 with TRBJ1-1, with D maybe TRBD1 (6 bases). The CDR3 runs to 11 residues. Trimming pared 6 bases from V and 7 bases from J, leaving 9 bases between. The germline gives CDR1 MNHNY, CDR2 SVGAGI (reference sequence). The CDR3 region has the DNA TGTGCCAGCAGGGACAGTGGTGAAGCTTTCTTT. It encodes CASRDSGEAFF.

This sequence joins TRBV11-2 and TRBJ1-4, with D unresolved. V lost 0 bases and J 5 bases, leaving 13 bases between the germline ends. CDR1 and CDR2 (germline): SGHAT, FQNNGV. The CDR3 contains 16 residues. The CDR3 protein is CASSLEGWARNEKLFF. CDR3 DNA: TGTGCCAGCAGCTTAGAGGGGTGGGCCCGGAATGAAAAACTGTTTTTT.

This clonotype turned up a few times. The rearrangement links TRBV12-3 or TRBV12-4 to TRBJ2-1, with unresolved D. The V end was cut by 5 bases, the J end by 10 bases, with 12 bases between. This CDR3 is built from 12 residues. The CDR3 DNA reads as TGTGCCAGCAGTCCATACGTAGGCGAGCAGTTCTTC. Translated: CASSPYVGEQFF.

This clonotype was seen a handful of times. The CDR3 region has the DNA TGTGCCAGCAGTGAAGCCTCGAGCGGGTGGAGCTCCTACGAGCAGTACTTC. Amino acids: CASSEASSGWSSYEQYF. V gene TRBV2 combines with J gene TRBJ2-7; possible D gene TRBD2, 6 bases. The germline V gene encodes CDR1 SNHLY and CDR2 FYNNEI. The CDR3 consists of 17 residues. V dropped 0 bases and J dropped 0 bases, with 15 bases sitting between them.

In nucleotides, the CDR3 is TGTGCCAGCAGTACGACATTTACCCTCAATCAGCCCCAGCATTTT. Translated, it gives CASSTTFTLNQPQHF. The chain couples TRBV27 to TRBJ1-5; no clear D gene. There are 15 residues in the CDR3. Germline V lookup: CDR1 MNHEY, CDR2 SMNVEV (reference sequence). The V end lost 5 bases, the J end lost 3 bases, and 14 bases lay between the germline ends.

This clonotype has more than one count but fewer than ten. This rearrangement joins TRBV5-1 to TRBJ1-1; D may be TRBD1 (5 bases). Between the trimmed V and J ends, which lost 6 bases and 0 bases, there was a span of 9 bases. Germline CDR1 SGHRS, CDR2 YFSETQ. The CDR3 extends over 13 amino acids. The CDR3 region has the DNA TGCGCCAGCACTGTAGGGGTGAACACTGAAGCTTTCTTT. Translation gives CASTVGVNTEAFF.

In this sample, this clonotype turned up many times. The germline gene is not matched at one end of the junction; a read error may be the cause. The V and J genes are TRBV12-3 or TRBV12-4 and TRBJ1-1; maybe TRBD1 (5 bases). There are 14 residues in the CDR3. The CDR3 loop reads CASTLGDWNTEAFF. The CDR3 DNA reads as TGTGCCAGCACTTTAGGGGATTGGAACACTGAAGCTTTCTTT.